This TCR beta chain was recorded in a study of early T cells in non-severe SARS-CoV-2 infection. Study information: It was bulk RNA from unsorted whole blood that was sequenced, and the chains were unpaired.

Points from the study as a whole: A preference for anti-spike CD8 responses marked VDJdb matching, which missed private and CD4 specificities.

The germline CDR1 and CDR2 sequences are SNHLY and FYNNEI. CDR3 length: 13 amino acids. Unmatched junction bases numbered 6, after V lost 6 bases and J lost 8 bases. Using its own MiXCR run on the 5' RACE reads, TCRdb lists one record per CDR3 protein. The sample lists 68,000 or so distinct CDR3 sequences; 10% to 15% were seen once. As concerns this clonotype: Its antigen remains unidentified.

The J gene is TRBJ1-1, the V gene TRBV2; 10 nucleotides agree with TRBD1. This clonotype was sampled from an adult who was a healthcare worker with PCR-confirmed SARS-CoV-2 infection or an uninfected control (not recorded which). Sequencing was done on a sample of whole blood. The CDR3 nucleotides are TGTGCCAGCAGACCGACAGGGGGCCGGGAAGCTTTCTTT. It translates to CASRPTGGREAFF.